There are a few counts of the clone carrying this TCR beta chain. Its antigen is undetermined. The data stem from a study of T-cell memory formation after mild COVID-19. Study-level results: The pre-infection memory compartment contained some responding clones, suggesting cross-reactive memory joined. Clones contracting across day 15 to 85 had a balanced CD4/CD8 profile; later expanding clones leaned CD4+.

CDR3 length: 13 amino acids. The V and J ends lost 4 bases and 11 bases, in that order; junction bases with no gene match: 8. The germline V gene has CDR1 SEHNR and CDR2 FQNEAQ (reference sequence). TCRdb redid the calling of the 5' RACE reads with MiXCR, one entry per CDR3 protein. Of about 390,000 distinct CDR3 sequences detected, about 15% appear once; the ten largest clones hold about 22%. The V and J genes are TRBV7-9 and TRBJ1-1; TRBD1 matches at 9 bases. Sequenced material: PBMCs or a T cell subset sorted from them (not recorded which). The receptor was derived from a man aged 18 to 30 who had mild COVID-19 (a few samples of this study predate the infection). Cell type and time point are not known. The CDR3 region is CASSSTGGLSAFF. The CDR3 DNA is TGTGCCAGCAGCTCCACAGGGGGCTTAAGTGCTTTCTTT.